A single sample is the source of the 14 T cell receptor beta chains below, sequenced in a study of metastatic and nonmetastatic thyroid tumors. No treatment had been given to any patient before thyroid surgery. TCRdb re-processed the PCR reads through MiXCR. This sample has 35,000 to 40,000 clones, with approximately 16% found just once. Sequencing was carried out using tumor tissue. The receptors come from a female donor with papillary thyroid cancer or a benign thyroid nodule (not recorded which). Some clones in this sample may be carry-over from other donors' samples.

This clone was seen ten or more times. The chain couples TRBV5-1 to TRBJ2-3; 7 bases are a match to TRBD2. Germline CDR1 and CDR2: SGHRS and YFSETQ. Trimming took 0 bases from V and 2 from J; bases not matched to a gene: 0. The CDR3 totals 14 residues. CDR3 sequence (DNA): TGCGCCAGCAGCTTGGGGGACTACACAGATACGCAGTATTTT. It encodes CASSLGDYTDTQYF.

This clone was seen ten or more times. This sequence joins TRBV6-1 and TRBJ2-3; 10 positions agree with TRBD2. The V gene's germline CDR1 is MNHNS and CDR2 SASEGT. The CDR3 runs to 14 residues. After removal of 10 bases from V and 3 bases from J, the junction contained 7 bases not matched to a gene. CDR3 loop: CATQAGGRTDTQYF. DNA of the CDR3: TGTGCCACACAAGCGGGAGGGCGTACAGATACGCAGTATTTT.

With regard to this clone: Here the CDR3 omits its conserved ending phenylalanine or tryptophan, so a read error is the likely source. The chain has TRBV7-9 and TRBJ2-5; D not resolved. The CDR3 spans 17 residues. CDR1 is SEHNR and CDR2 is FQNEAQ in the germline V gene (reference sequence). V was shortened by 5 bases and J by 5 bases, with 24 bases between the two germline ends. The CDR3, as DNA: TGTGCCAGCAGCAGCTTCCCCTCACTTGTGATCGGCGAGACCCAGTACTTG. As protein: CASSSFPSLVIGETQYL.

In this sample, this clone turned up many times. The same CDR3 also results from other DNA sequences found in this sample. V and J are TRBV5-4 and TRBJ2-4; TRBD2 is a possible D gene (5 bases). V gave up 4 bases and J gave up 9 bases, with 17 bases separating them. This CDR3 region has 14 residues. The germline V gene has CDR1 SGHNT and CDR2 YYREEE (reference sequence). CDR3 in amino acids: CASSPEASEGIQYF. The DNA for the CDR3 is TGTGCCAGCAGCCCCGAGGCGAGCGAGGGCATTCAGTACTTC.

In its sample, this clone was seen a few times. Since a much larger clone is just one base distant, this may be a read error. CDR3 nucleotides: TGTGCCAGCAGTTCCAGGCGAAACACTGAAGCTTTCTTT. This sequence encodes CASSSRRNTEAFF. The gene calls are TRBV2 and TRBJ1-1; no clear D. The CDR3 covers 13 residues. Looked up from germline, CDR1 is SNHLY and CDR2 is FYNNEI. Trimming shortened V by 5 bases and J by 2 bases, and 9 bases separated the two germline ends.

In this sample, this clone turned up many times. The chain uses TRBV6-1 and TRBJ2-3; 9 nucleotides line up with TRBD2. The CDR3 extends over 16 amino acids. The V segment lost 5 bases and the J segment 1 base; nucleotides outside the gene matches: 7. CDR1 is MNHNS and CDR2 is SASEGT in the germline V gene. CDR3 sequence reads: CASSSLAGSGTDTQYF. CDR3 DNA: TGTGCCAGCAGTTCGCTAGCGGGGTCTGGCACAGATACGCAGTATTTT.

In its sample, this clone was seen many times. The V gene is TRBV9, the J gene TRBJ2-7; weak D call: TRBD2 (6 bases). The CDR3 has 15 amino acids. Trimming took off 2 bases at V and 0 bases at J, with 12 bases between the two ends. Germline-derived CDR1 and CDR2 are SGDLS and YYNGEE. The CDR3 DNA follows: TGTGCCAGCAGCGTCGGGAGCGGTTACTCCTACGAGCAGTACTTC. This gives the protein CASSVGSGYSYEQYF.

The sample holds many counts of this clone. The chain recombines TRBV10-3 with TRBJ1-2; D is perhaps TRBD1 (5 bases). The CDR3 totals 13 residues. In germline, CDR1 is ENHRY, CDR2 SYGVKD. V was shortened by 6 bases and J by 1 base, with 9 bases between the two germline ends. The CDR3 nucleotides are TGTGCCATCAGCCGGGACGTTAACTATGGCTACACCTTC. Amino acid sequence: CAISRDVNYGYTF.

The table lists this clone with many counts. The chain links TRBV6-1 to TRBJ1-4; 7 bases agree with TRBD1. The CDR3 consists of 15 residues. CDR1 and CDR2 from the germline V gene are MNHNS and SASEGT. J was trimmed by 1 base and V by 4 bases; bases with no gene match: 3. The CDR3 spells CASSGQGGTNEKLFF. The CDR3 DNA follows: TGTGCCAGCAGTGGGCAGGGGGGAACTAATGAAAAACTGTTTTTT.

This clone was recorded at least ten times. This rearrangement joins TRBV19 to TRBJ2-2; no clear D. The germline V gene has CDR1 LNHDA and CDR2 SQIVND (reference sequence). The V gene lost 4 bases and the J gene lost 6 bases, with 6 bases spanning the gap. The CDR3 totals 12 residues. CDR3 in DNA: TGTGCCAGTAGTACTGGGGCCGGGGAGCTGTTTTTT. It encodes CASSTGAGELFF.

The CDR3 nucleotides read TGTGCCAGCTCTCGAAATACCGGGACAGGTGACTATTACTACACCTTC. Its protein product is CASSRNTGTGDYYYTF. The chain is built from TRBV18 and TRBJ1-2; TRBD1 matches 8 bases. With V trimmed by 6 bases and J by 10 bases, 19 bases remained unmatched. The CDR3 sequence is 16 residues long. Germline CDR1 is KGHSH and CDR2 is LQKENI. Filled out from reference TRBV18 and TRBJ1-2, the complete variable domain reads NAGVMQNPRHLVRRRGQEARLRCSPMKGHSHVYWYRQLPEEGLKFMVYLQKENIIDESGMPKERFSAEFPKEGPSILRIQQVVRGDSAAYFCASSRNTGTGDYYYTFGSGTRLTVV.

The chain recombines TRBV19 with TRBJ2-1; D unresolved. Trimming left V 1 base short and J 2 bases short, with 15 bases between. The CDR3 totals 17 residues. The germline V gene has CDR1 LNHDA and CDR2 SQIVND (reference sequence). The CDR3 DNA follows: TGTGCCAGTAGTATAGGTGAACCTCGAAGTCCCTACAATGAGCAGTTCTTC. As protein: CASSIGEPRSPYNEQFF. Full variable domain (outside the CDR3, taken from reference TRBV19 and TRBJ2-1): DGGITQSPKYLFRKEGQNVTLSCEQNLNHDAMYWYRQDPGQGLRLIYYSQIVNDFQKGDIAEGYSVSREKKESFPLTVTSAQKNPTAFYLCASSIGEPRSPYNEQFFGPGTRLTVL.

This clone was counted many times. The rearrangement uses TRBV30 and TRBJ2-4; 8 positions agree with TRBD1. The CDR3 covers 11 residues. Germline V CDR1 and CDR2: GTSNPN, SVGIG (reference sequence). Losses at the gene ends were 2 bases for V and 15 bases for J; bases not matched to a gene: 6. CDR3 region: CAWSRTGLLYF. The CDR3 nucleotides are TGTGCCTGGAGTAGGACAGGGCTTCTGTACTTC.

This clone has a handful of counts. The chain uses TRBV2 and TRBJ2-5, with 7 bases that match TRBD1. The CDR3 is 14 residues long. Germline V gene data show CDR1 as SNHLY and CDR2 as FYNNEI. J lost 5 bases, V lost 2 bases, and 5 bases had no gene match. The CDR3 loop is CASSETGVVETQYF. CDR3 DNA: TGTGCCAGCAGTGAAACAGGGGTCGTGGAGACCCAGTACTTC.